The 11 T cell receptor beta chains below come from one sample, sequenced in a study of cytomegalovirus exposure and HLA in healthy donors. In the PCR, 60 Vbeta and 13 Jbeta primers were used. This table comes from immunoSEQ multiplex PCR, and its TCRdb copy is limited to in-frame clones, with some not included. The data contain about 200,000 clones, more than 65% of them singletons. Sequenced input: PBMCs. The source of these receptors is a man in his forties or fifties in good health and CMV-seronegative.

This rearrangement joins TRBV6-6 to TRBJ1-2; D gene ambiguous. This CDR3 comprises 14 residues. V was shortened by 7 bases and J by 2 bases, with 14 bases between the two germline ends. CDR1 and CDR2 from the germline V gene are MNHNY and SVGAGI (reference sequence). The CDR3 DNA sequence: TGTGCCAGCACCCAAACGGGAGGGAACTATGGCTACACCTTC. Its protein product is CASTQTGGNYGYTF.

This clone appeared once. CDR3 DNA sequence: TGTGCCTGGAGTCTAGCGGGAGAGGTTTCCCACGAGCAGTACTTC. As protein: CAWSLAGEVSHEQYF. The chain has TRBV30 and TRBJ2-7; 10 nucleotides agree with TRBD2. Germline values: CDR1 GTSNPN, CDR2 SVGIG (reference sequence). The junction had 9 bases not matched to a gene; V was cut back by 2 bases and J by 5 bases. There are 15 residues in the CDR3. Full variable domain (remainder filled in from reference TRBV30 and TRBJ2-7): SQTIHQWPATLVQPVGSPLSLECTVEGTSNPNLYWYRQAAGRGLQLLFYSVGIGQISSEVPQNLSASRPQDRQFILSSKKLLLSDSGFYLCAWSLAGEVSHEQYFGPGTRLTVT.

J is TRBJ2-1 and V is TRBV5-5, with 9 bases lining up with TRBD1. Germline V lookup: CDR1 SGHKS, CDR2 YYEKEE (reference sequence). V dropped 6 bases and J dropped 5; count of bases not matched to a gene: 12. The CDR3 loop spans 16 amino acids. In nucleotides, the CDR3 is TGTGCCAGCACCCTCGGGACAGGGTTCCTCGACAATGAGCAGTTCTTC. It is translated as CASTLGTGFLDNEQFF.

J is TRBJ2-3 and V is TRBV6-1; the match to TRBD2 covers 8 bases. Trimming took 3 bases from V and 4 from J; bases not matched to a gene: 9. Germline V gives CDR1 MNHNS, CDR2 SASEGT. There are 16 residues in the CDR3. The CDR3 reads CASSERGLVGADTQYF. The CDR3 region has the DNA TGTGCCAGCAGTGAGAGGGGACTAGTGGGGGCAGATACGCAGTATTTT.

The rearrangement uses TRBV18 and TRBJ2-5; TRBD1 agrees at 9 bases. The CDR3 totals 14 residues. Trimming at V came to 6 bases and at J to 5 bases, leaving 7 bases not matched to a gene. Germline V gene lookup returns CDR1 KGHSH and CDR2 LQKENI. The CDR3 region is CASSTGTGIETQYF. The DNA for the CDR3 is TGTGCCAGCTCGACCGGGACAGGGATTGAGACCCAGTACTTC. The whole variable domain, remainder taken from reference TRBV18 and TRBJ2-5, is NAGVMQNPRHLVRRRGQEARLRCSPMKGHSHVYWYRQLPEEGLKFMVYLQKENIIDESGMPKERFSAEFPKEGPSILRIQQVVRGDSAAYFCASSTGTGIETQYFGPGTRLLVL.

This chain uses TRBV27 with TRBJ1-1; the D gene is possibly TRBD1 (5 bases). CDR3 length: 15 residues. Per the germline V gene, CDR1 is MNHEY and CDR2 is SMNVEV (reference sequence). The V end was cut by 5 bases, the J end by 4 bases, with 17 bases between. For the CDR3, the DNA is TGTGCCAGCAGTCTAAACCCCTCAGGGCGCACTGAAGCTTTCTTT. Its translation is CASSLNPSGRTEAFF.

The V call is TRBV19, the J call TRBJ2-5; 8 nucleotides line up with TRBD2. V lost 4 bases, J lost 5 bases, and 12 bases stayed unmatched. CDR1 and CDR2 from the germline V gene are LNHDA and SQIVND (reference sequence). This CDR3 is built from 16 residues. CDR3 loop: CASSRGGGRQVETQYF. The CDR3 DNA is TGTGCCAGTAGTAGGGGGGGCGGGAGGCAGGTGGAGACCCAGTACTTC.

The V and J genes are TRBV7-9 and TRBJ2-7; 10 bases are shared with TRBD2. CDR1 is SEHNR and CDR2 is FQNEAQ in the germline V gene (reference sequence). Unmatched junction bases numbered 8, after V lost 5 bases and J lost 4 bases. The CDR3 contains 15 residues. CDR3 coding DNA: TGTGCCAGCAGCCCATCTGGGACTAGCGCTTACGAGCAGTACTTC. This sequence encodes CASSPSGTSAYEQYF.

The V call is TRBV4-1, the J call TRBJ2-7, with D possibly matching TRBD2 (6 bases). This CDR3 is 14 amino acids long. V was pared by 4 bases and J by 2 bases, with 12 bases between. Germline V gene sequence: CDR1 MGHRA, CDR2 YSYEKL. CDR3 sequence reads: CASSPEDYTYEQYF. DNA for the CDR3: TGCGCCAGCAGCCCGGAGGACTATACCTACGAGCAGTACTTC.

This clone appeared once. The chain joins TRBV19 to TRBJ2-1, with TRBD1 matching 7 bases. The CDR3 spans 15 residues. With V trimmed by 4 bases and J by 1 base, 4 bases remained unmatched. The germline V gene has CDR1 LNHDA and CDR2 SQIVND (reference sequence). CDR3 sequence (DNA): TGTGCCAGTAGTACCGGGACAGTATCCTACAATGAGCAGTTCTTC. The encoded protein is CASSTGTVSYNEQFF.

The chain carries TRBV10-3 and TRBJ2-5, with TRBD2 matching over 14 bases. The CDR3 covers 17 residues. The ends lost 8 bases at V and 5 bases at J; junction bases unmatched: 13. Per germline, CDR1 ENHRY and CDR2 SYGVKD. CDR3 bases: TGTGCCATCGAGGGGGGACTAGCGGGAGTAAGCAGTGAGACCCAGTACTTC. Its translation: CAIEGGLAGVSSETQYF.